Listed below are T cell receptor beta chains from one sample, sequenced in a study of CD8 T cells in ankylosing spondylitis. TCRdb re-analysed the 5' RACE reads in MiXCR, keeping a single row per CDR3 protein. The table has about 88,000 distinct CDR3 sequences, around 26% seen once. Specimen: blood, either unsorted or a sorted T cell fraction (not recorded which). These receptors were taken from a male donor with ankylosing spondylitis or in good health (not recorded which). The CDR3 runs from the conserved cysteine through the conserved F or W. D genes are given only for firm matches. Part of the rows lack a size; the others show once, few, many or a class for expanded clones.

clone size: NA
V gene: TRBV5-5
D gene: TRBD1
J gene: TRBJ1-5
CDR3 protein: CASSFRGRGYQPQHF
CDR3 DNA: TGTGCCAGCAGCTTCAGGGGGCGGGGGTATCAGCCCCAGCATTTT

clone size: NA
V gene: TRBV11-2
D gene: TRBD2
J gene: TRBJ2-1
CDR3 protein: CASSSGLADNEQFF
CDR3 DNA: TGTGCCAGCAGCTCGGGACTAGCGGACAATGAGCAGTTCTTC

clone size: NA
V gene: TRBV20-1
D gene: NA
J gene: TRBJ2-3
CDR3 protein: CSAAGGASTDTQYF
CDR3 DNA: TGCAGTGCTGCGGGTGGAGCTAGCACAGATACGCAGTATTTT

clone size: few
V gene: TRBV5-1
D gene: NA
J gene: TRBJ1-1
CDR3 protein: CASSVTANTEAFF
CDR3 DNA: TGCGCCAGCAGCGTAACAGCTAACACTGAAGCTTTCTTT

clone size: NA
V gene: TRBV7-6
D gene: NA
J gene: TRBJ1-5
CDR3 protein: CASSLFEGSNQPQHF
CDR3 DNA: TGTGCCAGCAGCTTATTCGAGGGGAGCAATCAGCCCCAGCATTTT

clone size: NA
V gene: TRBV20-1
D gene: NA
J gene: TRBJ2-5
CDR3 protein: CSVNRIQETQYF
CDR3 DNA: TGCAGTGTGAACAGAATCCAAGAGACCCAGTACTTC

clone size: many
V gene: TRBV9
D gene: NA
J gene: TRBJ1-3
CDR3 protein: CASSEYSGNTIYF
CDR3 DNA: TGTGCCAGCAGCGAATACTCTGGAAACACCATATATTTT

clone size: NA
V gene: TRBV20-1
D gene: NA
J gene: TRBJ1-2
CDR3 protein: CSAYLYRVWGGYTF
CDR3 DNA: TGCAGTGCTTACCTCTACCGAGTATGGGGTGGCTACACCTTC

clone size: NA
V gene: TRBV20-1
D gene: NA
J gene: TRBJ2-1
CDR3 protein: CSVGSTLMVEQFF
CDR3 DNA: TGCAGTGTAGGTAGTACCCTAATGGTTGAGCAGTTCTTC

clone size: few
V gene: TRBV15
D gene: TRBD1
J gene: TRBJ1-5
CDR3 protein: CATSRTGGSNQPQHF
CDR3 DNA: TGTGCCACCAGCAGGACAGGGGGCAGCAATCAGCCCCAGCATTTT

clone size: NA
V gene: TRBV7-9
D gene: NA
J gene: TRBJ1-2
CDR3 protein: CASSLGQNNYGYTF
CDR3 DNA: TGTGCCAGCAGCTTAGGACAGAATAACTATGGCTACACCTTC

clone size: few
V gene: TRBV5-1
D gene: NA
J gene: TRBJ2-2
CDR3 protein: CASSLRQFEGTGELFF
CDR3 DNA: TGCGCCAGCAGCTTGAGGCAGTTCGAGGGCACCGGGGAGCTGTTTTTT

clone size: NA
V gene: TRBV3-1
D gene: TRBD1
J gene: TRBJ2-7
CDR3 protein: CASSQGFGTDSYEQYF
CDR3 DNA: TGTGCCAGCAGCCAAGGCTTTGGGACAGACTCCTACGAGCAGTACTTC

clone size: NA
V gene: TRBV4-2
D gene: TRBD2
J gene: TRBJ2-3
CDR3 protein: CASRRWTGSGTSGTDTQYF
CDR3 DNA: TGTGCCAGCCGACGATGGACAGGGTCCGGGACTAGCGGCACAGATACGCAGTATTTT

clone size: NA
V gene: TRBV7-9
D gene: TRBD1
J gene: TRBJ1-2
CDR3 protein: CASSLETGGWDGYTF
CDR3 DNA: TGTGCCAGCAGCTTAGAGACAGGGGGCTGGGATGGCTACACCTTC

clone size: few
V gene: TRBV14
D gene: NA
J gene: TRBJ2-5
CDR3 protein: CASSQGGIQETQYF
CDR3 DNA: TGTGCCAGCAGCCAAGGAGGGATCCAAGAGACCCAGTACTTC

clone size: few
V gene: TRBV20-1
D gene: TRBD2
J gene: TRBJ2-5
CDR3 protein: CSARSGRAETQYF
CDR3 DNA: TGCAGTGCTAGGTCGGGGAGGGCCGAGACCCAGTACTTC

clone size: few
V gene: TRBV12-3/TRBV12-4
D gene: NA
J gene: TRBJ1-2
CDR3 protein: CASSWGGAGTYGYTF
CDR3 DNA: TGTGCCAGCAGTTGGGGTGGGGCAGGGACCTATGGCTACACCTTC

clone size: few
V gene: TRBV5-5
D gene: NA
J gene: TRBJ2-3
CDR3 protein: CASRTAPGQGYTQYF
CDR3 DNA: TGTGCCAGCAGAACCGCCCCGGGACAAGGCTATACGCAGTATTTT

clone size: NA
V gene: TRBV10-3
D gene: NA
J gene: TRBJ1-5
CDR3 protein: CAISAAGRAQPQHF
CDR3 DNA: TGTGCCATCAGTGCAGCCGGGCGGGCTCAGCCCCAGCATTTT

clone size: NA
V gene: TRBV18
D gene: NA
J gene: TRBJ2-1
CDR3 protein: CASSTEGQTYNEQFF
CDR3 DNA: TGTGCCAGCTCGACCGAGGGGCAGACCTACAATGAGCAGTTCTTC

clone size: few
V gene: TRBV5-1
D gene: NA
J gene: TRBJ1-1
CDR3 protein: CASSSLLRAGRNTEAFF
CDR3 DNA: TGCGCCAGCAGCTCCTTGCTCAGGGCAGGGAGGAACACTGAAGCTTTCTTT

clone size: few
V gene: TRBV5-1
D gene: NA
J gene: TRBJ1-1
CDR3 protein: CASSLDVGRTEAFF
CDR3 DNA: TGCGCCAGCAGCCTCGACGTGGGGCGAACTGAAGCTTTCTTT

clone size: NA
V gene: TRBV24-1
D gene: TRBD1
J gene: TRBJ2-3
CDR3 protein: CATSNDRGSTDTQYF
CDR3 DNA: TGTGCCACCAGTAATGACAGGGGGAGCACAGATACGCAGTATTTT

clone size: NA
V gene: TRBV11-2
D gene: NA
J gene: TRBJ2-3
CDR3 protein: CASSFPLDGTRFTDTQYF
CDR3 DNA: TGTGCCAGCAGCTTTCCTCTTGATGGGACGAGGTTCACAGATACGCAGTATTTT

clone size: once
V gene: TRBV29-1
D gene: TRBD1
J gene: TRBJ1-3
CDR3 protein: CSVGGGGNTIYF
CDR3 DNA: TGCAGCGTCGGAGGGGGCGGAAACACCATATATTTT

clone size: NA
V gene: TRBV7-9
D gene: NA
J gene: TRBJ1-1
CDR3 protein: CASSRFGSGEAFF
CDR3 DNA: TGTGCCAGCAGCCGCTTCGGTAGCGGTGAAGCTTTCTTT

clone size: NA
V gene: TRBV12-3/TRBV12-4
D gene: TRBD1
J gene: TRBJ2-2
CDR3 protein: CAIDRERAGELFF
CDR3 DNA: TGTGCCATCGACAGGGAACGGGCCGGGGAGCTGTTTTTT

clone size: few
V gene: TRBV7-3
D gene: NA
J gene: TRBJ2-1
CDR3 protein: CASSYNRDSYNEQFF
CDR3 DNA: TGTGCCAGCAGCTACAACAGGGACTCCTACAATGAGCAGTTCTTC

clone size: NA
V gene: TRBV10-3
D gene: TRBD2
J gene: TRBJ2-2
CDR3 protein: CAIRGGLAGTNTGELFF
CDR3 DNA: TGTGCCATCAGAGGGGGGCTAGCGGGAACGAACACCGGGGAGCTGTTTTTT

clone size: NA
V gene: TRBV5-1
D gene: TRBD1
J gene: TRBJ1-3
CDR3 protein: CASRDTGQPGNTIYF
CDR3 DNA: TGCGCCAGCAGAGATACGGGACAGCCTGGAAACACCATATATTTT